The 14 T cell receptor beta chains given below trace back to one sample, sequenced in a study of read filtering for tumor transcriptome and immune sequencing. The library was built from approximately 400 ng RNA with molecular barcoded adaptors for alpha/delta and beta/gamma chains. A single record per CDR3 protein comes from TCRdb applying MiXCR to the reads. The data hold 35,000 to 45,000 distinct CDR3 sequences, with about an eighth observed a single time. Material for sequencing was a population of CD138-negative cells sorted from bone marrow. All receptors derive from a donor aged 40 or older with multiple myeloma.

The rearrangement joins TRBV19 to TRBJ1-1; D unresolved. Germline V lookup: CDR1 LNHDA, CDR2 SQIVND (reference sequence). CDR3 size: 15 residues. The V and J ends lost 5 bases and 3 bases respectively, with 16 bases between them. CDR3 sequence reads: CASSRPRGRDTEAFF. The CDR3 DNA reads TGTGCCAGTAGTCGACCGCGGGGAAGGGACACTGAAGCTTTCTTT.

This clonotype was seen repeatedly, ten times or more. The chain has TRBV19 and TRBJ2-1; no clear D gene. Per germline, CDR1 LNHDA and CDR2 SQIVND (reference sequence). The V gene lost 5 bases and the J gene lost 9 bases, with 14 bases spanning the gap. The CDR3 spans 13 residues. CDR3 sequence: CASSGATPLEQFF. DNA for the CDR3: TGTGCCAGTAGTGGCGCGACTCCTCTTGAGCAGTTCTTC.

To note about this clonotype: A much larger clonotype is one base distant, so this may be a read error. Given the absence of the conserved phenylalanine or tryptophan at the CDR3 end, a read error is likely. The chain links TRBV12-3 or TRBV12-4 to TRBJ1-1; tentatively, D is TRBD1 (6 bases). Trimming removed 6 bases from V and 0 bases from J, with 11 bases in between. The CDR3 totals 14 residues. The CDR3 DNA reads as TGTGCCAGCAGCAGACAGGCTTTGAACACTGAAGCTTTCCTT. It specifies CASSRQALNTEAFL.

This clonotype showed up many times. The chain recombines TRBV4-3 with TRBJ2-3; TRBD2 aligns across 7 bases. The CDR3 covers 14 residues. J lost 6 bases, V lost 0 bases, and 3 bases had no gene match. Germline V gene sequence: CDR1 LGHNA, CDR2 YSLEER. The CDR3 region is CASSQDAGDDTQYF. CDR3 DNA: TGCGCCAGCAGCCAAGATGCGGGGGATGATACGCAGTATTTT.

This clonotype was picked up many times. The gene calls are TRBV10-3 and TRBJ2-1; 7 bases map to TRBD2. The trim removed 3 bases at V and 7 bases at J, leaving 9 bases unmatched. Germline loops: CDR1 ENHRY, CDR2 SYGVKD. The CDR3 runs to 15 residues. CDR3 DNA: TGTGCCATCAGTGATGGAGGGAGGGCCCTGAATGAGCAGTTCTTC. The encoded protein is CAISDGGRALNEQFF.

To note about this clonotype: A read error may explain this, as a much larger clone is one base away. J is TRBJ1-5 and V is TRBV20-1, with TRBD1 as a possible D gene (6 bases). Germline values: CDR1 DFQATT, CDR2 SNEGSKA (reference sequence). Trimming cost V 0 bases and J 5 bases, with 17 bases left between them. The length of the CDR3 is 16 residues. The CDR3 loop is CSARDFARTDDQPQHF. The CDR3 region has the DNA TGCAGTGCTAGAGATTTTGCGAGGACAGACGATCAGCCCCAGCATTTT.

The chain has TRBV20-1 and TRBJ1-2; D gene uncertain. The CDR3 loop spans 13 amino acids. Looked up from germline, CDR1 is DFQATT and CDR2 is SNEGSKA (reference sequence). Between the trimmed V and J ends, which lost 6 bases and 5 bases, there was a span of 16 bases. CDR3 region: CSAVVPGTYGYTF. The CDR3 bases are TGCAGTGCCGTTGTCCCGGGAACTTATGGCTACACCTTC.

This clonotype was seen repeatedly, ten times or more. This chain links TRBV28 with TRBJ2-5; 8 bases are shared with TRBD2. J lost 1 base, V lost 2 bases, and 6 bases had no gene match. Germline V CDR1 and CDR2: MDHEN, SYDVKM. This CDR3 is 16 amino acids long. The CDR3 nucleotides are TGTGCCAGCAGTTTAACTAGCGGTTTAGCCCAAGAGACCCAGTACTTC. Amino acids: CASSLTSGLAQETQYF.

In regard to this clonotype: An end of the junction does not agree with germline; a read error may underlie this. This rearrangement joins TRBV20-1 to TRBJ1-2; the D is unclear. The germline V gene encodes CDR1 DFQATT and CDR2 SNEGSKA (reference sequence). The CDR3 runs 12 residues. This CDR3 is CRASRGDYGYTF. DNA for the CDR3: TGCAGAGCTAGCCGAGGCGACTATGGCTACACCTTC.

The chain links TRBV5-5 to TRBJ2-3; 10 bases are a match to TRBD1. This CDR3 has 16 amino acids. The germline gives CDR1 SGHKS, CDR2 YYEKEE (reference sequence). Trimming at V came to 3 bases and at J to 5 bases, leaving 9 bases not matched to a gene. CDR3 residues: CASSSLDRGRGDTQYF. In nucleotides, the CDR3 is TGTGCCAGCAGCTCCCTGGACAGGGGGAGGGGAGATACGCAGTATTTT.

The table lists this clonotype with a few counts. The chain couples TRBV7-2 to TRBJ2-1, with TRBD1 matching 7 bases. CDR3 length equals 14 residues. Losses at the gene ends were 9 bases for V and 1 base for J; bases not matched to a gene: 6. CDR1 is SGHTA, CDR2 FQGNSA, per germline. The CDR3 bases are TGTGCCAGTCGCCAGGGGGTTTCCTACAATGAGCAGTTCTTC. This codes for CASRQGVSYNEQFF. The full variable domain, in which reference TRBV7-2 and TRBJ2-1 provide the parts outside the CDR3, is GAGVSQSPSNKVTEKGKDVELRCDPISGHTALYWYRQSLGQGLEFLIYFQGNSAPDKSGLPSDRFSAERTGGSVSTLTIQRTQQEDSAVYLCASRQGVSYNEQFFGPGTRLTVL.

This clonotype was recorded at least ten times. This chain uses TRBV6-2 or TRBV6-3 with TRBJ1-1, with 7 positions matching TRBD1. The ends lost 5 bases at V and 0 bases at J; junction bases unmatched: 9. There are 16 residues in the CDR3. CDR1 is MNHEY and CDR2 is SVGEGT in the germline V gene. CDR3 sequence (DNA): TGTGCCAGCAGTCTCCGACAGGGCCGAATGAACACTGAAGCTTTCTTT. The encoded protein is CASSLRQGRMNTEAFF.

This clonotype was counted at least ten times. The V call is TRBV29-1, the J call TRBJ1-1, with TRBD1 matching over 9 bases. Germline trimming cut 8 bases from V and 3 bases from J; bases unmatched to any gene: 7. This CDR3 contains 13 residues. The germline gives CDR1 SQVTM, CDR2 ANQGSEA. CDR3 sequence: CSTPGTGYTEAFF. CDR3 nucleotide sequence: TGCAGCACTCCCGGGACAGGGTACACTGAAGCTTTCTTT.

This clonotype was seen ten or more times. The chain links TRBV28 to TRBJ1-5; D is perhaps TRBD1 (5 bases). From germline, CDR1 is MDHEN and CDR2 SYDVKM. The CDR3 extends over 14 amino acids. Trimming shortened V by 3 bases and J by 4 bases, and 10 bases separated the two germline ends. The chain's CDR3 is CASSFGGMNQPQHF. As DNA, the CDR3 is TGTGCCAGCAGTTTCGGGGGAATGAATCAGCCCCAGCATTTT.